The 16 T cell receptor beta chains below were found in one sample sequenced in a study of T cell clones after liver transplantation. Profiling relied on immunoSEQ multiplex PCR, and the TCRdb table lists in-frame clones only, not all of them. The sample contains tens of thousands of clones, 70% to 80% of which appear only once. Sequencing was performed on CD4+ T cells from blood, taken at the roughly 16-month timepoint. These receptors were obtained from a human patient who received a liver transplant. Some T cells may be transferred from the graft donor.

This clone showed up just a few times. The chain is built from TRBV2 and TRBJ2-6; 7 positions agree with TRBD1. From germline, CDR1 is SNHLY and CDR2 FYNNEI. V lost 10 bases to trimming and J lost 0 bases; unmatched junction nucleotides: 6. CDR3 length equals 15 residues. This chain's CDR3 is CATGQNPSGANVLTF. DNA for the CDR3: TGTGCCACGGGACAGAACCCCTCTGGGGCCAACGTCCTGACTTTC. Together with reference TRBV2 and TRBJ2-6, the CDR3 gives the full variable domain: EPEVTQTPSHQVTQMGQEVILRCVPISNHLYFYWYRQILGQKVEFLVSFYNNEISEKSEIFDDQFSVERPDGSNFTLKIRSTKLEDSAMYFCATGQNPSGANVLTFGAGSRLTVL.

The CDR3 loop is CASSLEGRDTQYF. CDR3 sequence (DNA): TGTGCCAGCAGCTTAGAAGGGAGAGATACGCAGTATTTT. The V gene is TRBV7-9, the J gene TRBJ2-3; possible D gene TRBD2, 5 bases. V gave up 1 base and J gave up 5 bases, with 7 bases separating them. Germline V lookup: CDR1 SEHNR, CDR2 FQNEAQ (reference sequence). This CDR3 is 13 amino acids long.

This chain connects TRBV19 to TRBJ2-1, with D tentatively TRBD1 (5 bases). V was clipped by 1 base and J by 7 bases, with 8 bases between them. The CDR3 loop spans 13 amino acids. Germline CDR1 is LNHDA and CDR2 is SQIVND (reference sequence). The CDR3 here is CASSIGSGNEQFF. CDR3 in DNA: TGTGCCAGTAGTATAGGTTCAGGGAATGAGCAGTTCTTC.

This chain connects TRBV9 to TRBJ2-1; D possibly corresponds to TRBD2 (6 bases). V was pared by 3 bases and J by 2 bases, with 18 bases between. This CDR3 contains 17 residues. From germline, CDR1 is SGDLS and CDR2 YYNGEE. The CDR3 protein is CASSAGLRGITYNEQFF. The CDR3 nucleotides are TGTGCCAGCAGCGCAGGTTTGCGGGGAATCACCTACAATGAGCAGTTCTTC.

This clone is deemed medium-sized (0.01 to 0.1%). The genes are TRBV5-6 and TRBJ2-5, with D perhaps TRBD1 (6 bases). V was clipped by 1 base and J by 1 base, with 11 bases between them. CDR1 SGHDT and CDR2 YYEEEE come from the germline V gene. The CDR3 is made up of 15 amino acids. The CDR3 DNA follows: TGTGCCAGCAGCTTGTTACCGACAGGCCAAGAGACCCAGTACTTC. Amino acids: CASSLLPTGQETQYF.

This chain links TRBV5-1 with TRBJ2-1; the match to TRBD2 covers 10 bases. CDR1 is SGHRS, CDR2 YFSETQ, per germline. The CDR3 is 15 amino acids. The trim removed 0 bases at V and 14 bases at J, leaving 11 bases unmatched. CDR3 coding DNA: TGCGCCAGCAGCTTGGAGTCTAGCGGGGGCGGGAGGGAGTTCTTC. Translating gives CASSLESSGGGREFF.

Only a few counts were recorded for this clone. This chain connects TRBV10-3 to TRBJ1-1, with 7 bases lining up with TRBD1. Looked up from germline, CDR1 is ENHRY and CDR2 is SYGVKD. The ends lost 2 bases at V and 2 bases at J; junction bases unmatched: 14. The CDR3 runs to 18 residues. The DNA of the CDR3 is TGTGCCATCAGTGAGGCTCCGGGACAGAGGAAATCTAACACTGAAGCTTTCTTT. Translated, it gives CAISEAPGQRKSNTEAFF.

The CDR3 bases are TGTGCCAGCAGTCCTCAAGGTGATGGCTACACCTTC. Translated: CASSPQGDGYTF. The chain employs TRBV27 and TRBJ1-2; D is ambiguous. The CDR3 covers 12 residues. Germline V lookup: CDR1 MNHEY, CDR2 SMNVEV (reference sequence). Trimming shortened V by 5 bases and J by 6 bases, and 10 bases separated the two germline ends.

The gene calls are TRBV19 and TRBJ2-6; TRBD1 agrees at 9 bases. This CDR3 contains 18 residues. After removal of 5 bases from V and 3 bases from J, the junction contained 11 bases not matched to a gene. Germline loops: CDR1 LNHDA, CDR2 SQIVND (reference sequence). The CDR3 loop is CASSPFLDRGDGANVLTF. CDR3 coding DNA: TGTGCCAGTAGTCCATTTCTTGACAGGGGGGATGGGGCCAACGTCCTGACTTTC.

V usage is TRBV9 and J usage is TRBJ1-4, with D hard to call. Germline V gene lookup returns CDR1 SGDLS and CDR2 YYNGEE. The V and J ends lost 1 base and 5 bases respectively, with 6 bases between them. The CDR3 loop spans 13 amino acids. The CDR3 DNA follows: TGTGCCAGCAGCGTAAACCAGAATGAAAAACTGTTTTTT. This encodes CASSVNQNEKLFF.

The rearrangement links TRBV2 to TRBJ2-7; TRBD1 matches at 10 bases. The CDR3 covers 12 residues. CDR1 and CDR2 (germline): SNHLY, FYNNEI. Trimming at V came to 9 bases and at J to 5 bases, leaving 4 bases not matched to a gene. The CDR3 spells CARGQGFDEQYF. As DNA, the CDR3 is TGTGCCAGGGGACAGGGGTTCGACGAGCAGTACTTC.

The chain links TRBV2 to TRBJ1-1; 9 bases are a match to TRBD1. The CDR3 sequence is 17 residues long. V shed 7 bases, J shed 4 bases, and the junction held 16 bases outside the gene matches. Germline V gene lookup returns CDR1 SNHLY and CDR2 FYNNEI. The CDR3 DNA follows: TGTGCCAGCAACGGTCCGGGACAGGGATGGTCGAGCACTGAAGCTTTCTTT. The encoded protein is CASNGPGQGWSSTEAFF.

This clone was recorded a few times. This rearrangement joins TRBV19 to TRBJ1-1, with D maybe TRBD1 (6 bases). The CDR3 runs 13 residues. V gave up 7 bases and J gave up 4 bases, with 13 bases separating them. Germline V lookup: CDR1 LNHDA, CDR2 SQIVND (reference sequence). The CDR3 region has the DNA TGTGCCAGTACTACAGGGCTGGGCACTGAAGCTTTCTTT. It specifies CASTTGLGTEAFF.

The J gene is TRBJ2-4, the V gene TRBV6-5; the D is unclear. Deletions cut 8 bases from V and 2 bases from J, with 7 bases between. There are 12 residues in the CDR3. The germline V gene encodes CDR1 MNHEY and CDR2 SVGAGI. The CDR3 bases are TGTGCCAGCGTAGGTCCCAAAAACATTCAGTACTTC. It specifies CASVGPKNIQYF.

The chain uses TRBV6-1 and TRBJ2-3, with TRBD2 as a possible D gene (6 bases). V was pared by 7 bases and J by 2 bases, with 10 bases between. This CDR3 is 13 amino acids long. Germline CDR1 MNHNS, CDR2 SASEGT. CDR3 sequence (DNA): TGTGCCAGCAAAAGGGACTTCACAGATACGCAGTATTTT. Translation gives CASKRDFTDTQYF.

CDR3 coding DNA: TGTGCCAGCAGTTTGGTACCAGGGCACTACGAGCAGTACTTC. Translated: CASSLVPGHYEQYF. The genes are TRBV6-5 and TRBJ2-7, with D perhaps TRBD1 (5 bases). The V gene lost 4 bases and the J gene lost 3 bases, with 13 bases spanning the gap. The CDR3 contains 14 residues. From germline, CDR1 is MNHEY and CDR2 SVGAGI.